This T cell receptor beta chain is drawn from a study of cytomegalovirus exposure and HLA in healthy donors. Overall study results and limits: After further analysis at a later stage, around 17,000 TCR beta sequences were associated with HLA alleles at 0.05 false discovery rate. The likely origin of a cluster of highly shared sequence variants was a sequencing artifact.

V lost 4 bases and J 1 base, leaving 11 bases between the germline ends. Germline V CDR1 and CDR2: LNHNV, YYDKDF (reference sequence). The CDR3 covers 14 residues. The PCR contained 60 Vbeta and 13 Jbeta primers. Clones were read by immunoSEQ multiplex PCR, and TCRdb kept only the in-frame ones, dropping some. The sample shows 200,000 to 250,000 clones, around 80% of them seen only once. With regard to this clone: Its matching antigen is unknown.

The V and J genes are TRBV15 and TRBJ2-7; D gene ambiguous. This TCR derives from a man aged 35 to 55 in good health and CMV-seronegative. Material for sequencing was PBMCs. DNA for the CDR3: TGTGCCACCAGCAAAATAGATGATTCCTACGAGCAGTACTTC. Its protein product is CATSKIDDSYEQYF. Full variable domain (remainder filled in from reference TRBV15 and TRBJ2-7): DAMVIQNPRYQVTQFGKPVTLSCSQTLNHNVMYWYQQKSSQAPKLLFHYYDKDFNNEADTPDNFQSRRPNTSFCFLDIRSPGLGDTAMYLCATSKIDDSYEQYFGPGTRLTVT.